Included here is one T cell receptor (beta chain) sequence, with context. Sequencing of TCR beta, carried out with a high-throughput approach, was applied to CD8+ and CD4+ T cells from the blood. Negative magnetic isolation gave CD8+ and CD4+ cells; FACS enriched CD8+ TEMRA. The data are from a study of CD8 T cells in Susac syndrome. The authors reverse transcribed roughly 0.45 to 1 ug RNA with random hexamers. TCRdb reprocessed the immunoSEQ multiplex PCR reads via MiXCR and lists one record per CDR3 protein. The sample gives a few hundred thousand distinct CDR3 sequences, about 92% of which show up once; less than 0.08% is in the top ten. Germline V gives CDR1 SGHRS, CDR2 YFSETQ. This CDR3 has 16 residues. The junction had 8 bases not matched to a gene; V was cut back by 5 bases and J by 0 bases.

The chain carries TRBV5-1 and TRBJ2-3; 8 bases are shared with TRBD2. This TCR derives from a human donor with multiple sclerosis. The specimen sequenced was CD4+ T cells from PBMCs. CDR3 region: CASSFELAVSTDTQYF. In DNA, the CDR3 is TGCGCCAGCAGTTTTGAACTAGCGGTCAGCACAGATACGCAGTATTTT.